The 9 T cell receptor beta chains given below trace back to one sample, sequenced in a study of vaccination and CD4 T cells after COVID-19. Treatment reported: approximately 9-day PBMC culture with coronavirus spike peptide pools or control peptides (ViraFEST assay). Cultured CD4+ T cells had their DNA profiled by the Oncomine TCR Beta short-read assay. In TCRdb, the PCR reads were re-called with MiXCR into one record per CDR3 protein. The sample includes about 5,000 distinct CDR3 sequences, 45% to 70% of them seen just once. No antigen has been assigned to these receptors. Sequencing was carried out using CD4+ T cells from blood, cultured in vitro. All receptors derive from a human donor who had recovered from COVID-19.

CDR3 bases: TGCAGTGCTCTGGGACTGCGGGGGCAGCCCCAGCATTTT. This codes for CSALGLRGQPQHF. J is TRBJ1-5 and V is TRBV20-1; a weak D match, TRBD1 (5 bases). Germline lookup yields CDR1 DFQATT and CDR2 SNEGSKA (reference sequence). The CDR3 extends over 13 amino acids. Trimming cost V 5 bases and J 7 bases, with 15 bases left between them.

The CDR3 nucleotides read TGTGCCAGCAGCTTATCGGGGACGGCTAACTATGGCTACACCTTC. Its protein is CASSLSGTANYGYTF. V is TRBV7-2 and J is TRBJ1-2; TRBD1 might be the D (5 bases). The V end was cut by 2 bases, the J end by 0 bases, with 10 bases between. Per germline, CDR1 SGHTA and CDR2 FQGNSA. The CDR3 totals 15 residues.

This clonotype showed up just once. The CDR3 DNA follows: TGTGCCAGCAGCTCGGGTGTAGGTGGCTACACCTTC. Amino acid sequence: CASSSGVGGYTF. The genes are TRBV12-3 or TRBV12-4 and TRBJ1-2, with D uncertain. The CDR3 length is 12 residues. Trimming shortened V by 6 bases and J by 7 bases, and 12 bases separated the two germline ends.

The V call is TRBV20-1, the J call TRBJ1-1; a weak D match, TRBD1 (5 bases). This CDR3 spans 13 amino acids. V shed 0 bases and J shed 7 bases, with 12 bases lying between them. Germline V gene lookup returns CDR1 DFQATT and CDR2 SNEGSKA (reference sequence). Here the CDR3 DNA reads TGCAGTGCTAGAGATCCCGCAGGGCTTGAAGCTTTCTTT. It is translated as CSARDPAGLEAFF.

The chain combines TRBV7-2 with TRBJ1-1; D is possibly TRBD1 (5 bases). There are 14 residues in the CDR3. Germline loops: CDR1 SGHTA, CDR2 FQGNSA. The V end lost 5 bases, the J end lost 2 bases, and 12 bases lay between the germline ends. This CDR3 is CASSRGGHNTEAFF. Here the CDR3 DNA reads TGTGCCAGCAGCCGGGGTGGACACAACACTGAAGCTTTCTTT.

The V call is TRBV19, the J call TRBJ2-5; either TRBD1 or TRBD2 may fit D (5 bases each). Looked up from germline, CDR1 is LNHDA and CDR2 is SQIVND (reference sequence). V lost 8 bases, J lost 7 bases, and 11 bases lay in between. CDR3 length equals 11 residues. DNA for the CDR3: TGTGCCAGTGGGGGTTATGGGACCCAGTACTTC. Residues: CASGGYGTQYF.

V usage is TRBV29-1 and J usage is TRBJ1-2, with D possibly matching TRBD1 (5 bases). This CDR3 spans 14 amino acids. Germline values: CDR1 SQVTM, CDR2 ANQGSEA. V was shortened by 6 bases and J by 7 bases, with 21 bases between the two germline ends. The CDR3 loop reads CSVRGRAGYIGYTF. DNA of the CDR3: TGCAGCGTGAGGGGCAGGGCCGGGTATATTGGCTACACCTTC.

This clonotype was observed a handful of times. V usage is TRBV7-2 and J usage is TRBJ1-2; D is perhaps TRBD1 (5 bases). Germline V CDR1 and CDR2: SGHTA, FQGNSA. Trimming left V 2 bases short and J 2 bases short, with 12 bases between. The CDR3 totals 15 residues. The CDR3 DNA reads as TGTGCCAGCAGCTTACTCCAGGGACGAAACTATGGCTACACCTTC. It encodes CASSLLQGRNYGYTF.

Concerning this clonotype: This may come from a read error, since a much larger clone is one base off. The gene calls are TRBV7-8 and TRBJ2-5; no firm D call. This CDR3 is built from 13 residues. Per germline, CDR1 SGHVS and CDR2 FQNEAQ. CDR3 coding DNA: TGTGCCAGCAGCTTATACCAGCAAGGGACCCAGTACTTC. Translating it yields CASSLYQQGTQYF.